This T cell receptor (beta chain) was captured in a study of blood T cell repertoires in COVID-19. Study information: Specimens from acute and convalescent COVID-19 originated in the United States, Italy and Spain. PBMCs, B-cell-depleted T cells, or T cells provided the cDNA or gDNA that made up the material.

The authors' processing: Nucleated cell counts were estimated from reference gene primer amplification. Assay: immunoSEQ multiplex PCR; the TCRdb copy retains only in-frame clones and omits some. V and J calls and clone size follow that table, whereas D and trimming were derived from the DNA. The table records 200,000 or so clones, 80% to 90% of them present only once. The germline gives CDR1 SGHTA, CDR2 FQGTGA. V lost 8 bases and J lost 2; bases outside the gene matches: 9. The length of the CDR3 is 16 residues. Sequenced input: peripheral blood. The chain has TRBV7-3 and TRBJ2-2, with 9 bases matching TRBD2. The receptor was derived from a woman aged 55 to 70 who had recovered from COVID-19. Here the CDR3 reads CASAPPGLANTGELFF. CDR3 in DNA: TGTGCCAGCGCACCTCCGGGACTAGCAAACACCGGGGAGCTGTTTTTT.